The 30 T cell receptor beta chains below all came from one sample that was sequenced in a study of T-cell reconstitution after alpha-beta-depleted transplantation in children. Unique molecular identifiers were used in preparing the TCRbeta library. TCRdb called the PCR reads again in MiXCR, with one record for every CDR3 protein. The sample lists about 90,000 distinct CDR3 sequences; 15% to 18% were seen once. The sample was PBMCs, mostly from graft donor cells, taken 180 days after TCRalphabeta/CD19-depleted stem cell transplant. The source is a male patient between 2 and 10 years old who had a stem cell transplant for acute lymphoblastic leukemia, so the T cells may come from the graft donor.

V gene TRBV5-4 combines with J gene TRBJ2-6, with 7 bases fitting TRBD1. CDR1 SGHNT and CDR2 YYREEE come from the germline V gene (reference sequence). CDR3 length: 20 residues. The V and J ends lost 1 base and 0 bases, in that order; junction bases with no gene match: 13. The chain's CDR3 is CASSLWYRDRLNSGANVLTF. The CDR3 bases are TGTGCCAGCAGCTTGTGGTATCGGGACAGATTAAACTCTGGGGCCAACGTCCTGACTTTC.

The chain is built from TRBV7-2 and TRBJ2-1; 12 bases line up with TRBD2. Looked up from germline, CDR1 is SGHTA and CDR2 is FQGNSA. The CDR3 runs 16 residues. V dropped 2 bases and J dropped 7; count of bases not matched to a gene: 6. CDR3 residues: CASSLMLLAGGNEQFF. The CDR3 DNA follows: TGTGCCAGCAGCTTAATGTTACTAGCGGGGGGTAATGAGCAGTTCTTC.

This clonotype occurred a few times. This chain uses TRBV5-1 with TRBJ2-1; D unclear. V was trimmed by 6 bases and J by 0 bases, leaving 10 bases between them. This CDR3 region has 14 residues. Germline V gene sequence: CDR1 SGHRS, CDR2 YFSETQ. The CDR3: CASNIRSSYNEQFF. As DNA, the CDR3 is TGCGCCAGCAACATCCGGAGCTCCTACAATGAGCAGTTCTTC.

In its sample, this clonotype was seen a few times. The rearrangement joins TRBV6-5 to TRBJ2-7, with D possibly TRBD2 on 6 matching bases. V lost 0 bases and J lost 2, with 11 bases in between. CDR3 length: 15 residues. The germline gives CDR1 MNHEY, CDR2 SVGAGI. The CDR3 bases are TGTGCCAGCAGTTACTCACGCGGGGTTACCTACGAGCAGTACTTC. Its translation is CASSYSRGVTYEQYF.

There are a few counts of this clonotype. The rearrangement links TRBV10-3 to TRBJ2-2; D remains unclear. V lost 5 bases and J lost 10, with 14 bases in between. Per the germline V gene, CDR1 is ENHRY and CDR2 is SYGVKD. This CDR3 contains 13 residues. The CDR3 region has the DNA TGTGCCATCAGTTCTCATGGCGCCGAGGAGCTGTTTTTT. Protein product: CAISSHGAEELFF.

This clonotype was seen a few times. The chain employs TRBV7-9 and TRBJ2-7; no firm D call. This CDR3 comprises 14 residues. CDR1 and CDR2 from the germline V gene are SEHNR and FQNEAQ (reference sequence). Trimming removed 4 bases from V and 1 base from J, with 11 bases in between. For the CDR3, the DNA is TGTGCCAGCAGCTCCCGGTCTTTTTCCTACGAGCAGTACTTC. The encoded protein is CASSSRSFSYEQYF.

This clonotype was detected a few times. The V call is TRBV12-3 or TRBV12-4, the J call TRBJ2-7; D is uncertain. Between the trimmed V and J ends, which lost 3 bases and 3 bases, there was a span of 12 bases. The CDR3 is made up of 14 amino acids. The CDR3 loop is CASSFGMFSYEQYF. Written as DNA, the CDR3 is TGTGCCAGCAGTTTTGGGATGTTCAGCTACGAGCAGTACTTC.

This clonotype turned up a few times. The rearrangement links TRBV5-5 to TRBJ2-7, with a weak D call TRBD1 (5 bases). Trimming removed 0 bases from V and 0 bases from J, with 7 bases in between. Germline V gives CDR1 SGHKS, CDR2 YYEKEE (reference sequence). This CDR3 contains 14 residues. CDR3 loop: CASSLGDSSYEQYF. CDR3 bases: TGTGCCAGCAGCTTGGGTGACAGCTCCTACGAGCAGTACTTC. Full variable domain (rest looked up from reference TRBV5-5 and TRBJ2-7): DAGVTQSPTHLIKTRGQQVTLRCSPISGHKSVSWYQQVLGQGPQFIFQYYEKEERGRGNFPDRFSARQFPNYSSELNVNALLLGDSALYLCASSLGDSSYEQYFGPGTRLTVT.

This clonotype was found a few times. V gene TRBV27 combines with J gene TRBJ1-2, with a weak D call TRBD1 (5 bases). Trimming pared 3 bases from V and 6 bases from J, leaving 20 bases between. The length of the CDR3 is 16 residues. Per the germline V gene, CDR1 is MNHEY and CDR2 is SMNVEV (reference sequence). The CDR3 coding sequence is TGTGCCAGCAGTTTTCAACGTGTGGCAGGGTCCGATGGCTACACCTTC. Amino acid sequence: CASSFQRVAGSDGYTF.

The chain employs TRBV5-6 and TRBJ2-3; unclear D gene. This CDR3 is built from 16 residues. V lost 0 bases, J lost 5 bases, and 16 bases lay in between. The germline V gene encodes CDR1 SGHDT and CDR2 YYEEEE. CDR3: CASSLGVSSHGDTQYF. The DNA for the CDR3 is TGTGCCAGCAGCTTGGGAGTGTCTAGTCACGGAGATACGCAGTATTTT.

The V gene is TRBV5-1, the J gene TRBJ1-2; D may be TRBD1 (6 bases). V gave up 4 bases and J gave up 8 bases, with 18 bases separating them. From germline, CDR1 is SGHRS and CDR2 YFSETQ. This CDR3 is built from 14 residues. The CDR3 sequence: CASSLRDTGSGYTF. The CDR3 nucleotides are TGCGCCAGCAGCCTAAGGGACACGGGGAGCGGCTACACCTTC.

In its sample, this clonotype was seen a few times. The V and J genes are TRBV5-1 and TRBJ2-2; the D call may be TRBD1 or TRBD2 (5 bases each). The V end lost 2 bases, the J end lost 5 bases, and 16 bases lay between the germline ends. This CDR3 is 16 amino acids long. Germline V gene data show CDR1 as SGHRS and CDR2 as YFSETQ. The CDR3 loop is CASSLRVWDGTGELFF. The CDR3, as DNA: TGCGCCAGCAGCTTACGGGTTTGGGACGGTACCGGGGAGCTGTTTTTT.

This clonotype was recorded at least ten times. J is TRBJ2-5 and V is TRBV4-3; D may match TRBD1 or TRBD2 (5 bases each). The CDR3 contains 15 residues. Germline CDR1 reads LGHNA; CDR2 reads YSLEER. Between the trimmed V and J ends, which lost 0 bases and 2 bases, there was a span of 10 bases. Written as DNA, the CDR3 is TGCGCCAGCAGCCAAGATTTGGGGGAACAAGAGACCCAGTACTTC. It is translated as CASSQDLGEQETQYF.

This clonotype was observed at least ten times. The chain carries TRBV12-3 or TRBV12-4 and TRBJ1-1; 7 bases line up with TRBD1. V dropped 4 bases and J dropped 7; count of bases not matched to a gene: 9. The CDR3 is made up of 14 amino acids. The CDR3 spells CASSSGTTGLEAFF. CDR3 bases: TGTGCCAGCAGTTCCGGAACGACAGGGCTTGAAGCTTTCTTT.

The chain has TRBV7-2 and TRBJ1-4; no clear D. This CDR3 region has 14 residues. Per the germline V gene, CDR1 is SGHTA and CDR2 is FQGNSA. The V end lost 4 bases, the J end lost 3 bases, and 9 bases lay between the germline ends. In DNA, the CDR3 is TGTGCCAGCAGCTCCATGGGGTCTAATGAAAAACTGTTTTTT. It codes for CASSSMGSNEKLFF.

This clonotype came up many times. V is TRBV6-1 and J is TRBJ2-7; tentatively, D is TRBD1 (6 bases). CDR1 is MNHNS, CDR2 SASEGT, per germline. Trimming shortened V by 6 bases and J by 5 bases, and 17 bases separated the two germline ends. The CDR3 consists of 14 residues. CDR3 region: CASSPGTHVDEQYF. The CDR3 nucleotides are TGTGCCAGCAGCCCGGGGACACACGTCGACGAGCAGTACTTC.

The chain uses TRBV18 and TRBJ1-1; D call uncertain. CDR1 KGHSH and CDR2 LQKENI come from the germline V gene. V was shortened by 2 bases and J by 0 bases, with 7 bases between the two germline ends. The CDR3 spans 14 residues. CDR3 residues: CASSPGLMNTEAFF. The CDR3 nucleotides are TGTGCCAGCTCACCAGGGTTGATGAACACTGAAGCTTTCTTT.

This chain uses TRBV27 with TRBJ2-6, with 9 positions matching TRBD1. V trimming: 4 bases; J trimming: 0 bases; junction bases outside the gene matches: 19. This CDR3 spans 22 amino acids. Germline-derived CDR1 and CDR2 are MNHEY and SMNVEV (reference sequence). CDR3 coding DNA: TGTGCCAGCAGTTCGGGACAGGGAAGGTCTCCGAACCCTTCCTCTGGGGCCAACGTCCTGACTTTC. This gives the protein CASSSGQGRSPNPSSGANVLTF.

The chain combines TRBV7-8 with TRBJ2-7; D is undetermined. The ends were cut back, 1 base at V and 7 bases at J, with 14 bases in the middle. Germline V gene data show CDR1 as SGHVS and CDR2 as FQNEAQ. CDR3 length equals 14 residues. CDR3 nucleotide sequence: TGTGCCAGCAGCTTAGTCCACAGTCCTAGGGAGCAGTACTTC. Its protein is CASSLVHSPREQYF.

The chain combines TRBV5-1 with TRBJ1-3, with D tentatively TRBD1 (6 bases). Germline CDR1 reads SGHRS; CDR2 reads YFSETQ. V was cut by 4 bases and J by 8 bases, with 13 bases left in between. The CDR3 sequence is 13 residues long. CDR3 DNA: TGCGCCAGCAGCCGGTCAGGGGAGGACACCATATATTTT. Encoded protein: CASSRSGEDTIYF.

This clonotype was recorded at least ten times. V and J are TRBV11-1 and TRBJ2-2; D possibly matches TRBD1 or TRBD2 (5 bases each). Trimming cost V 5 bases and J 6 bases, with 16 bases left between them. Germline CDR1 SGHAT, CDR2 FQDESV (reference sequence). The CDR3 contains 15 residues. The CDR3 reads CASSPREGRAGELFF. The CDR3 bases are TGTGCCAGCAGCCCCCGAGAGGGACGGGCCGGGGAGCTGTTTTTT.

This clonotype was seen at least ten times. The chain couples TRBV6-5 to TRBJ2-4; D remains ambiguous. Germline lookup yields CDR1 MNHEY and CDR2 SVGAGI. The CDR3 sequence is 15 residues long. Trimming pared 0 bases from V and 8 bases from J, leaving 14 bases between. The CDR3 region is CASSYSWVGADIQYF. The DNA for the CDR3 is TGTGCCAGCAGTTACTCGTGGGTTGGTGCTGACATTCAGTACTTC.

This clonotype was counted ten times or more. V and J are TRBV20-1 and TRBJ2-6; no reliable D call. Trimming took 5 bases from V and 2 from J, leaving 13 bases between them. The V gene's germline CDR1 is DFQATT and CDR2 SNEGSKA (reference sequence). The CDR3 covers 15 residues. CDR3 coding DNA: TGCAGTGCTTATGAATTCCCCCCTGGGGCCAACGTCCTGACTTTC. Its translation is CSAYEFPPGANVLTF.

This sequence joins TRBV20-1 and TRBJ2-1, with 11 positions matching TRBD2. The trim removed 2 bases at V and 0 bases at J, leaving 9 bases unmatched. This CDR3 is built from 18 residues. In germline, CDR1 is DFQATT, CDR2 SNEGSKA (reference sequence). The CDR3 nucleotides read TGCAGTGCTAGAACTAGCGGGGGCCAAACGTCCTCCTACAATGAGCAGTTCTTC. Protein: CSARTSGGQTSSYNEQFF.

There are a few counts of this clonotype. The chain joins TRBV19 to TRBJ1-2; no definite D call. The V gene lost 4 bases and the J gene lost 2 bases, with 11 bases spanning the gap. Germline loops: CDR1 LNHDA, CDR2 SQIVND (reference sequence). The CDR3 is 14 residues long. The CDR3 sequence is CASSTNGRNYGYTF. The DNA of the CDR3 is TGTGCCAGTAGTACAAACGGACGGAACTATGGCTACACCTTC.

This clonotype was picked up a small number of times. The J gene is TRBJ2-5, the V gene TRBV20-1, with D perhaps matching TRBD2 (6 bases). This CDR3 is 12 amino acids long. Deletions cut 2 bases from V and 5 bases from J, with 9 bases between. The V gene's germline CDR1 is DFQATT and CDR2 SNEGSKA (reference sequence). CDR3 DNA: TGCAGTGCTAGAAGGCTAGCGGAGACCCAGTACTTC. This codes for CSARRLAETQYF.

The chain couples TRBV20-1 to TRBJ2-1; the match to TRBD2 covers 13 bases. The germline V gene encodes CDR1 DFQATT and CDR2 SNEGSKA (reference sequence). After removal of 3 bases from V and 4 bases from J, the junction contained 12 bases not matched to a gene. This CDR3 is built from 18 residues. In nucleotides, the CDR3 is TGCAGTGCTAGCCCCGTTTCCACTAGCGGGGGGGCTTACAATGAGCAGTTCTTC. It translates to CSASPVSTSGGAYNEQFF.

A few counts support this clonotype. The rearrangement joins TRBV5-1 to TRBJ2-7; possibly TRBD2 for D (7 bases). CDR3 length equals 15 residues. V lost 1 base and J 1 base, leaving 12 bases between the germline ends. The germline V gene encodes CDR1 SGHRS and CDR2 YFSETQ. CDR3 coding DNA: TGCGCCAGCAGCTTGAGGGGAGGGGGATCCTACGAGCAGTACTTC. Amino acid sequence: CASSLRGGGSYEQYF.

The chain links TRBV7-2 to TRBJ2-7; D call uncertain. The germline gives CDR1 SGHTA, CDR2 FQGNSA. The V end lost 5 bases, the J end lost 9 bases, and 11 bases lay between the germline ends. The CDR3 contains 11 residues. The DNA for the CDR3 is TGTGCCAGCAGCGCCTACGACGTGCAGTACTTC. Translation: CASSAYDVQYF. Full variable domain (rest looked up from reference TRBV7-2 and TRBJ2-7): GAGVSQSPSNKVTEKGKDVELRCDPISGHTALYWYRQSLGQGLEFLIYFQGNSAPDKSGLPSDRFSAERTGGSVSTLTIQRTQQEDSAVYLCASSAYDVQYFGPGTRLTVT.

This clonotype was counted between two and nine times. The V gene is TRBV10-3, the J gene TRBJ2-5, with 7 nucleotides matching TRBD2. The V gene's germline CDR1 is ENHRY and CDR2 SYGVKD. V was pared by 6 bases and J by 4 bases, with 8 bases of the junction left unmatched. The CDR3 spans 14 residues. CDR3 in DNA: TGTGCCATCAGAGAAGACCCGGGAGGAGAGACCCAGTACTTC. Protein product: CAIREDPGGETQYF.